The 28 T cell receptor beta chains listed next were all sequenced from one sample in a study of OX40 agonist ivuxolimab in advanced cancers. TCRdb keeps only in-frame clones here, not all; method: immunoSEQ multiplex PCR. The table includes roughly 110,000 clones, about nine tenths detected once. Sequencing used CD4+ or CD8+ T cells sorted from blood, obtained in a trial of the OX40 agonist ivuxolimab. The source of these receptors is an adult with an advanced solid tumor such as melanoma, head and neck, liver or kidney cancer.

The chain carries TRBV15 and TRBJ2-7, with 7 bases lining up with TRBD1. In germline, CDR1 is LNHNV, CDR2 YYDKDF (reference sequence). The CDR3 covers 16 residues. Trimming took 3 bases from V and 0 from J; bases not matched to a gene: 8. The DNA for the CDR3 is TGTGCCACCAGCAGGTCGAAGGGGGCTACCTCCTACGAGCAGTACTTC. This codes for CATSRSKGATSYEQYF.

In DNA, the CDR3 is TGTGCCAGCAGCGCGTTGACAGGCCTCGATGGCTACACCTTC. It yields the protein CASSALTGLDGYTF. The genes are TRBV7-2 and TRBJ1-2; weak D call: TRBD1 (6 bases). V was clipped by 5 bases and J by 6 bases, with 16 bases between them. CDR3 length equals 14 residues. CDR1 and CDR2 (germline): SGHTA, FQGNSA. Combining the CDR3 with reference TRBV7-2 and TRBJ1-2 gives the whole variable domain GAGVSQSPSNKVTEKGKDVELRCDPISGHTALYWYRQSLGQGLEFLIYFQGNSAPDKSGLPSDRFSAERTGGSVSTLTIQRTQQEDSAVYLCASSALTGLDGYTFGSGTRLTVV.

The V and J genes are TRBV5-4 and TRBJ1-1; D is unclear. Between the trimmed V and J ends, which lost 1 base and 1 base, there was a span of 11 bases. The CDR3 runs to 15 residues. Germline V lookup: CDR1 SGHNT, CDR2 YYREEE (reference sequence). The CDR3 sequence: CASSLSGRKNTEAFF. CDR3 coding DNA: TGTGCCAGCAGCTTGTCTGGCAGGAAGAACACTGAAGCTTTCTTT.

This chain links TRBV7-6 with TRBJ2-7; a possible D gene is TRBD1 (5 bases). Trimming left V 4 bases short and J 5 bases short, with 18 bases between. The CDR3 consists of 15 residues. The V gene's germline CDR1 is SGHVS and CDR2 FNYEAQ. CDR3 DNA: TGTGCCAGCAGCTCCCGGACAAGCTCTCGGGACGAGCAGTACTTC. It codes for CASSSRTSSRDEQYF.

The gene calls are TRBV28 and TRBJ2-3; 8 bases map to TRBD1. V lost 3 bases to trimming and J lost 2 bases; unmatched junction nucleotides: 4. Germline CDR1 reads MDHEN; CDR2 reads SYDVKM. CDR3 length: 15 residues. In nucleotides, the CDR3 is TGTGCCAGCAGTTTTCGGACAGGGCTCACAGATACGCAGTATTTT. Translating it yields CASSFRTGLTDTQYF. Full variable domain (remainder filled in from reference TRBV28 and TRBJ2-3): DVKVTQSSRYLVKRTGEKVFLECVQDMDHENMFWYRQDPGLGLRLIYFSYDVKMKEKGDIPEGYSVSREKKERFSLILESASTNQTSMYLCASSFRTGLTDTQYFGPGTRLTVL.

This rearrangement joins TRBV28 to TRBJ2-3; D tentatively fits TRBD1 or TRBD2 (6 bases each). V dropped 8 bases and J dropped 1 base, with 22 bases sitting between them. Germline assignment: CDR1 MDHEN and CDR2 SYDVKM. The CDR3 has 17 residues. The CDR3 protein is CASSKGGAPFGTDTQYF. Here the CDR3 DNA reads TGTGCCAGCTCCAAGGGGGGAGCCCCTTTTGGCACAGATACGCAGTATTTT.

The chain combines TRBV11-2 with TRBJ1-4; TRBD1 matches 7 bases. The germline V gene encodes CDR1 SGHAT and CDR2 FQNNGV. V shed 5 bases and J 7 bases; nucleotides not matched to a gene: 7. The CDR3 length is 14 residues. CDR3 bases: TGTGCCAGCAGCCTTAACCAGGGGGGTGAAAAACTGTTTTTT. It encodes CASSLNQGGEKLFF.

The chain has TRBV7-2 and TRBJ2-7; 7 nucleotides align to TRBD1. V dropped 0 bases and J dropped 6; count of bases not matched to a gene: 8. The germline gives CDR1 SGHTA, CDR2 FQGNSA. The CDR3 length is 15 residues. Written as DNA, the CDR3 is TGTGCCAGCAGCTTAGCGGAGACAGGGCTAGGCGAGCAGTACTTC. It specifies CASSLAETGLGEQYF.

This chain connects TRBV28 to TRBJ2-5; 7 nucleotides line up with TRBD1. CDR3 size: 15 residues. V was pared by 10 bases and J by 5 bases, with 16 bases of the junction left unmatched. CDR1 and CDR2 (germline): MDHEN, SYDVKM. The CDR3 coding sequence is TGTGCCACCTCGGGACAGCCACGAGGGCGGGAGACCCAGTACTTC. Translated: CATSGQPRGRETQYF.

V gene TRBV14 combines with J gene TRBJ1-1, with 8 bases fitting TRBD1. CDR3 size: 14 residues. CDR1 and CDR2 from the germline V gene are SGHDN and FVKESK. The J segment lost 4 bases and the V segment lost 2 bases, leaving 3 bases of the junction unmatched. CDR3: CASSQQGAITEAFF. In DNA, the CDR3 is TGTGCCAGCAGCCAACAGGGGGCAATCACTGAAGCTTTCTTT. Looking up the rest from reference TRBV14 and TRBJ1-1 gives the full variable domain: EAGVTQFPSHSVIEKGQTVTLRCDPISGHDNLYWYRRVMGKEIKFLLHFVKESKQDESGMPNNRFLAERTGGTYSTLKVQPAELEDSGVYFCASSQQGAITEAFFGQGTRLTVV.

The V call is TRBV10-2, the J call TRBJ2-1, with 10 bases fitting TRBD2. Germline V lookup: CDR1 WSHSY, CDR2 SAAADI. The CDR3 runs 13 residues. The V segment lost 7 bases and the J segment 9 bases; nucleotides outside the gene matches: 6. The CDR3: CASTPTSGAEQFF. CDR3 in DNA: TGCGCCAGCACCCCCACTAGCGGGGCTGAGCAGTTCTTC.

The rearrangement uses TRBV11-3 and TRBJ2-1; TRBD2 matches at 9 bases. This CDR3 contains 14 residues. The germline gives CDR1 SGHNT, CDR2 YENEEA. V trimming: 5 bases; J trimming: 10 bases; junction bases outside the gene matches: 9. The CDR3 coding sequence is TGTGCCAGCAGCCAGCGGGGGGCCACAGAGGAGCAGTTCTTC. It specifies CASSQRGATEEQFF. Full variable domain (missing parts from reference TRBV11-3 and TRBJ2-1): EAGVVQSPRYKIIEKKQPVAFWCNPISGHNTLYWYLQNLGQGPELLIRYENEEAVDDSQLPKDRFSAERLKGVDSTLKIQPAELGDSAVYLCASSQRGATEEQFFGPGTRLTVL.

V and J are TRBV11-2 and TRBJ2-1, with TRBD2 matching over 11 bases. V lost 4 bases to trimming and J lost 4 bases; unmatched junction nucleotides: 6. The germline V gene encodes CDR1 SGHAT and CDR2 FQNNGV. The CDR3 loop spans 16 amino acids. CDR3 in amino acids: CASSSLAGGRYNEQFF. DNA of the CDR3: TGTGCCAGCAGCTCCCTAGCGGGGGGCCGATACAATGAGCAGTTCTTC.

This clone appeared once. The CDR3 loop reads CSVARSNTGELFF. As DNA, the CDR3 is TGCAGCGTCGCGAGGTCGAACACCGGGGAGCTGTTTTTT. This sequence joins TRBV29-1 and TRBJ2-2; D remains unclear. The CDR3 runs to 13 residues. Trimming left V 6 bases short and J 0 bases short, with 8 bases between. Germline V gene sequence: CDR1 SQVTM, CDR2 ANQGSEA.

J is TRBJ1-1 and V is TRBV5-1; the D is unclear. The CDR3 length is 16 residues. Germline-derived CDR1 and CDR2 are SGHRS and YFSETQ. V was pared by 4 bases and J by 0 bases, with 16 bases between. CDR3 residues: CASSLGRDTMNTEAFF. In DNA, the CDR3 is TGCGCCAGCAGCCTGGGGAGGGATACCATGAACACTGAAGCTTTCTTT.

This chain links TRBV27 with TRBJ2-6; D gene unclear. This CDR3 region has 19 residues. Germline-derived CDR1 and CDR2 are MNHEY and SMNVEV (reference sequence). V was clipped by 2 bases and J by 2 bases, with 19 bases between them. For the CDR3, the DNA is TGTGCCAGCAGTTTAGGGCCGCCAGGCCCCCAGCCTGGGGCCAACGTCCTGACTTTC. Translated: CASSLGPPGPQPGANVLTF.

This chain links TRBV19 with TRBJ1-5; no clear D. The V end lost 6 bases, the J end lost 0 bases, and 12 bases lay between the germline ends. Germline CDR1 is LNHDA and CDR2 is SQIVND (reference sequence). This CDR3 spans 15 amino acids. CDR3 nucleotides: TGTGCCAGTAGCACTAGGACGGATAGCAATCAGCCCCAGCATTTT. It yields the protein CASSTRTDSNQPQHF.

This clone has just one count. V gene TRBV28 combines with J gene TRBJ2-5; weak D call: TRBD1 (7 bases). Trimming cost V 2 bases and J 5 bases, with 9 bases left between them. The germline CDR1 and CDR2 sequences are MDHEN and SYDVKM. The CDR3 is made up of 13 amino acids. CDR3 coding DNA: TGTGCCAGCAGTTTAGCAGGGGGGGAGACCCAGTACTTC. Residues: CASSLAGGETQYF.

The chain joins TRBV6-5 to TRBJ2-3; D not resolved. The CDR3 loop spans 11 amino acids. V was trimmed by 5 bases and J by 2 bases, leaving 2 bases between them. Germline V CDR1 and CDR2: MNHEY, SVGAGI. The CDR3 DNA follows: TGTGCCAGCAGTCACACAGATACGCAGTATTTT. Its translation: CASSHTDTQYF.

This chain joins TRBV11-2 and TRBJ2-3, with 10 positions matching TRBD2. V was clipped by 3 bases and J by 5 bases; unmatched bases: 5. Germline-derived CDR1 and CDR2 are SGHAT and FQNNGV. The CDR3 runs 15 residues. CDR3 in amino acids: CASSFTSGARDTQYF. The CDR3 coding sequence is TGTGCCAGCAGCTTTACTAGCGGGGCTCGAGATACGCAGTATTTT.

J is TRBJ2-7 and V is TRBV10-1; no firm D call. Germline CDR1 WNHNN, CDR2 SYGVQD (reference sequence). Trimming took off 10 bases at V and 2 bases at J, with 21 bases between the two ends. This CDR3 is built from 15 residues. The chain's CDR3 is CATPPSRGRTYEQYF. The CDR3 DNA reads TGCGCCACCCCCCCCTCCCGAGGCCGGACCTACGAGCAGTACTTC.

The V call is TRBV30, the J call TRBJ1-4, with 7 bases matching TRBD1. The V and J ends lost 4 bases and 4 bases, in that order; junction bases with no gene match: 3. From germline, CDR1 is GTSNPN and CDR2 SVGIG (reference sequence). CDR3 size: 13 residues. CDR3 residues: CAWNRDSNEKLFF. DNA of the CDR3: TGTGCCTGGAACCGGGACAGTAATGAAAAACTGTTTTTT.

This clone was seen once. The rearrangement joins TRBV4-3 to TRBJ2-2; weak D call: TRBD2 (7 bases). V was trimmed by 3 bases and J by 5 bases, leaving 16 bases between them. Per germline, CDR1 LGHNA and CDR2 YSLEER. The CDR3 extends over 16 amino acids. As DNA, the CDR3 is TGCGCCAGCAGCCATGGGGGCGGGGGCGGTACCGGGGAGCTGTTTTTT. Its translation is CASSHGGGGGTGELFF.

The rearrangement links TRBV30 to TRBJ2-7; D is uncertain. Germline CDR1 reads GTSNPN; CDR2 reads SVGIG (reference sequence). The CDR3 is 12 residues long. V was pared by 4 bases and J by 12 bases, with 19 bases between. CDR3: CAWTTSRVEMYF. For the CDR3, the DNA is TGTGCCTGGACTACATCTCGGGTAGAAATGTACTTC.

The gene calls are TRBV19 and TRBJ1-5, with a possible D match to TRBD1 (6 bases). The CDR3 contains 14 residues. V lost 5 bases to trimming and J lost 1 base, with 9 bases between them. CDR1 and CDR2 (germline): LNHDA, SQIVND (reference sequence). CDR3 sequence: CASSLQGSNQPQHF. The CDR3 DNA reads TGTGCCAGTAGTTTACAGGGAAGCAATCAGCCCCAGCATTTT.

The V gene is TRBV11-2, the J gene TRBJ2-2; D is undetermined. Trimming took off 4 bases at V and 8 bases at J, with 14 bases between the two ends. CDR1 and CDR2 from the germline V gene are SGHAT and FQNNGV. CDR3 size: 14 residues. The CDR3 coding sequence is TGTGCCAGCAGCTACCTAAAAAAGGCAGGGGAGCTGTTTTTT. Encoded protein: CASSYLKKAGELFF.

V usage is TRBV5-4 and J usage is TRBJ1-1, with 8 bases identical to TRBD1. V trimming: 5 bases; J trimming: 0 bases; junction bases outside the gene matches: 6. Germline values: CDR1 SGHNT, CDR2 YYREEE (reference sequence). This CDR3 region has 15 residues. CDR3 amino acids: CASRTGGGLNTEAFF. The DNA for the CDR3 is TGTGCCAGCAGAACAGGGGGGGGCCTGAACACTGAAGCTTTCTTT.

J is TRBJ1-4 and V is TRBV7-9; D possibly corresponds to TRBD1 (5 bases). There are 16 residues in the CDR3. Germline V lookup: CDR1 SEHNR, CDR2 FQNEAQ (reference sequence). With 4 bases removed from V and 5 bases from J, the gap between germline ends came to 17 bases. The CDR3 DNA reads as TGTGCCAGCAGCTCTAGAGCAGGGAGGGAAAATGAAAAACTGTTTTTT. Protein: CASSSRAGRENEKLFF.